Listed here is a single T cell receptor beta chain. Its antigen is unidentified. These data belong to a study of T cell responses to AZD1222 COVID-19 vaccine. General study findings and limits: Targeting of unmutated variant regions was reportedly seen in nearly half of spike-specific TCRs. Following two doses of AZD1222, Spike-specific TCR breadth and depth rose.

From germline, CDR1 is SGDLS and CDR2 YYNGEE. Between the trimmed V and J ends, which lost 0 bases and 4 bases, there was a span of 10 bases. The CDR3 is 14 amino acids. TCRdb keeps only in-frame clones here, not all; method: immunoSEQ multiplex PCR. The repertoire holds under 150,000 clones, with 70% to 90% as singletons. The sample in question was peripheral blood, obtained on day 0 of AZD1222 vaccination. This chain uses TRBV9 with TRBJ2-5; TRBD1 might be the D (5 bases). The TCR sequence derives from an adult in good health. The chain's CDR3 is CASSVGPGPETQYF. DNA of the CDR3: TGTGCCAGCAGCGTAGGCCCAGGGCCAGAGACCCAGTACTTC.